Following are 20 T cell receptor beta chains from one sample sequenced in a study of T cells in localized non-small cell lung cancer (dated by TCRdb to 2018 to 2020). The method behind the library was the immunoSEQ multiplex PCR assay. In its TCRdb copy, this immuneACCESS table keeps in-frame sequences only and misses some clones. Where compared with another copy, unresolved V genes explain less than half of these, and the others have no known cause. The sample table lists under 70,000 clones, roughly 85% of them with a count of one. The top ten constitute 4.5% to 5.5% of the sample. This material consisted of peripheral blood, taken before any cancer treatment. Every receptor here comes from a woman aged 40-69 years with stage I lung adenocarcinoma.

V is TRBV9 and J is TRBJ2-1, with 12 bases identical to TRBD2. V dropped 4 bases and J dropped 8; count of bases not matched to a gene: 7. The CDR3 is 15 amino acids. Germline V gives CDR1 SGDLS, CDR2 YYNGEE. This CDR3 is CASSSLAGGPDEQFF. The DNA of the CDR3 is TGTGCCAGCAGCTCCCTAGCGGGGGGGCCGGATGAGCAGTTCTTC. The complete variable domain, with remaining parts taken from reference TRBV9 and TRBJ2-1, reads DSGVTQTPKHLITATGQRVTLRCSPRSGDLSVYWYQQSLDQGLQFLIQYYNGEERAKGNILERFSAQQFPDLHSELNLSSLELGDSALYFCASSSLAGGPDEQFFGPGTRLTVL.

The chain links TRBV28 to TRBJ2-7; D is perhaps TRBD1 (6 bases). The V end was cut by 3 bases, the J end by 2 bases, with 17 bases between. Germline loops: CDR1 MDHEN, CDR2 SYDVKM. There are 16 residues in the CDR3. CDR3 nucleotides: TGTGCCAGCAGTTTCGAGCCAGGGGACAACACCTACGAGCAGTACTTC. Protein: CASSFEPGDNTYEQYF.

This chain uses TRBV4-1 with TRBJ1-1; D is undetermined. With 4 bases removed from V and 1 base from J, the gap between germline ends came to 10 bases. The CDR3 consists of 14 residues. Germline CDR1 reads MGHRA; CDR2 reads YSYEKL. DNA of the CDR3: TGCGCCAGCAGCCTCTCGCCGGGGAACACTGAAGCTTTCTTT. Its translation is CASSLSPGNTEAFF.

J is TRBJ1-2 and V is TRBV2; D uncertain. Germline V gene sequence: CDR1 SNHLY, CDR2 FYNNEI. V gave up 0 bases and J gave up 8 bases, with 13 bases separating them. The CDR3 extends over 14 amino acids. Written as DNA, the CDR3 is TGTGCCAGCAGTGAAGCCGGGCTCACTAAGGGCTACACCTTC. This gives the protein CASSEAGLTKGYTF.

The chain links TRBV28 to TRBJ1-2, with 8 bases aligning to TRBD1. Unmatched junction bases numbered 15, after V lost 2 bases and J lost 4 bases. The germline V gene has CDR1 MDHEN and CDR2 SYDVKM. The CDR3 runs to 18 residues. CDR3 sequence reads: CASSLNPGRGLIFYGYTF. The CDR3 DNA sequence: TGTGCCAGCAGTTTAAACCCTGGCAGGGGGCTTATTTTCTATGGCTACACCTTC.

The CDR3 nucleotides are TGTGCCAGCAGCCCGACAGGCCCCTACGAGCAGTACTTC. Encoded protein: CASSPTGPYEQYF. The V gene is TRBV7-2, the J gene TRBJ2-7; a possible D gene is TRBD1 (6 bases). The germline V gene has CDR1 SGHTA and CDR2 FQGNSA. V was cut by 5 bases and J by 2 bases, with 10 bases left in between. The CDR3 has 13 amino acids.

On this clone itself: A junction boundary mismatches the germline segment, possibly from a read error. The chain recombines TRBV7-2 with TRBJ2-3; 8 nucleotides agree with TRBD2. Germline CDR1 is SGHTA and CDR2 is FQGNSA. The CDR3 contains 14 residues. The CDR3 sequence is CASSVAGPTDTQYF. The CDR3 nucleotides read TGTGCCAGCAGCGTAGCGGGACCCACAGATACGCAGTATTTT.

The chain carries TRBV15 and TRBJ1-1; D unclear. The CDR3 runs 15 residues. Germline CDR1 reads LNHNV; CDR2 reads YYDKDF (reference sequence). V was pared by 4 bases and J by 0 bases, with 12 bases between. The CDR3 region is CATSKAAALNTEAFF. The CDR3 region has the DNA TGTGCCACCAGCAAAGCGGCAGCCTTGAACACTGAAGCTTTCTTT. Combining the CDR3 with reference TRBV15 and TRBJ1-1 gives the whole variable domain DAMVIQNPRYQVTQFGKPVTLSCSQTLNHNVMYWYQQKSSQAPKLLFHYYDKDFNNEADTPDNFQSRRPNTSFCFLDIRSPGLGDTAMYLCATSKAAALNTEAFFGQGTRLTVV.

The J gene is TRBJ2-7, the V gene TRBV5-8, with 7 bases fitting TRBD2. The CDR3 runs 17 residues. Germline values: CDR1 SGHTS, CDR2 YDEGEE. With 1 base clipped from V and 2 bases from J, the junction kept 12 bases outside the gene matches. The CDR3 loop reads CASSLQHIWGGAYEQYF. In DNA, the CDR3 is TGTGCCAGCAGCTTGCAACATATCTGGGGGGGAGCCTACGAGCAGTACTTC.

V gene TRBV7-9 combines with J gene TRBJ2-7; possible D gene TRBD2, 6 bases. In germline, CDR1 is SEHNR, CDR2 FQNEAQ (reference sequence). The CDR3 spans 13 residues. Deletions cut 3 bases from V and 7 bases from J, with 13 bases between. The CDR3 coding sequence is TGTGCCAGCAGCTTCGCGGCTGGAGGGGAGCAGTACTTC. This sequence encodes CASSFAAGGEQYF.

The chain couples TRBV4-3 to TRBJ1-1; 7 bases map to TRBD1. Germline V CDR1 and CDR2: LGHNA, YSLEER. V lost 0 bases, J lost 6 bases, and 4 bases stayed unmatched. CDR3 length: 14 residues. The DNA for the CDR3 is TGCGCCAGCAGCCAAGATACAGGGGCCCCTGAAGCTTTCTTT. This codes for CASSQDTGAPEAFF.

The chain employs TRBV30 and TRBJ2-7; either TRBD1 or TRBD2 may supply D (5 bases each). V was trimmed by 0 bases and J by 6 bases, leaving 9 bases between them. CDR3 length: 12 amino acids. Germline V gene lookup returns CDR1 GTSNPN and CDR2 SVGIG (reference sequence). The CDR3 DNA reads TGTGCCTGGAGTGTACTGGGGGTCGAGCAGTACTTC. Amino acid sequence: CAWSVLGVEQYF.

V is TRBV7-6 and J is TRBJ1-1; 8 bases are a match to TRBD1. CDR3 length: 15 residues. Germline CDR1 is SGHVS and CDR2 is FNYEAQ. V was clipped by 5 bases and J by 5 bases; unmatched bases: 10. Here the CDR3 reads CASSLPSRGLTEAFF. CDR3 DNA sequence: TGTGCCAGCAGCCTACCTAGCAGGGGGCTTACTGAAGCTTTCTTT.

The chain recombines TRBV7-6 with TRBJ1-5, with TRBD1 identical over 9 bases. Losses at the gene ends were 5 bases for V and 4 bases for J; bases not matched to a gene: 9. CDR3 length equals 16 residues. Germline V gene lookup returns CDR1 SGHVS and CDR2 FNYEAQ. CDR3 bases: TGTGCCAGCAGCCCTTGGACAGGGGCGATGAATCAGCCCCAGCATTTT. Amino acid sequence: CASSPWTGAMNQPQHF.

This clone was counted between two and nine times. The gene calls are TRBV27 and TRBJ2-1; a weak D match, TRBD2 (6 bases). Germline V CDR1 and CDR2: MNHEY, SMNVEV (reference sequence). The germline V and J ends were trimmed by 2 bases and 12 bases, with 14 bases remaining between them. The CDR3 sequence is 13 residues long. The CDR3 bases are TGTGCCAGCAGTTTAGGCGGGATTGGATGGCAGTTCTTC. Its protein is CASSLGGIGWQFF.

V usage is TRBV30 and J usage is TRBJ1-2; D not certain. Germline CDR1 reads GTSNPN; CDR2 reads SVGIG (reference sequence). Trimming stripped 0 bases from V and 4 bases from J, with 15 bases between. This CDR3 region has 15 residues. The CDR3 here is CAWSVERTAVYGYTF. As DNA, the CDR3 is TGTGCCTGGAGTGTAGAGAGGACGGCAGTCTATGGCTACACCTTC.

This sequence joins TRBV6-5 and TRBJ1-1, with TRBD1 as a possible D gene (5 bases). The ends were cut back, 0 bases at V and 7 bases at J, with 18 bases in the middle. The CDR3 covers 16 residues. Germline V gene lookup returns CDR1 MNHEY and CDR2 SVGAGI. This chain's CDR3 is CASSYSRGVSTGEAFF. CDR3 DNA: TGTGCCAGCAGTTACTCGAGGGGAGTTTCGACGGGTGAAGCTTTCTTT.

The V gene is TRBV19, the J gene TRBJ1-5, with unresolved D. Germline V gene lookup returns CDR1 LNHDA and CDR2 SQIVND (reference sequence). V shed 1 base and J shed 4 bases, with 11 bases lying between them. The length of the CDR3 is 15 residues. The CDR3 reads CASSIAAGPNQPQHF. DNA of the CDR3: TGTGCCAGTAGTATAGCGGCAGGACCAAATCAGCCCCAGCATTTT.

The gene calls are TRBV30 and TRBJ2-5, with no clear D. Germline CDR1 reads GTSNPN; CDR2 reads SVGIG (reference sequence). The V and J ends lost 2 bases and 0 bases respectively, with 7 bases between them. This CDR3 spans 13 amino acids. The CDR3 sequence: CAWSRRNQETQYF. In nucleotides, the CDR3 is TGTGCCTGGAGTCGACGGAACCAAGAGACCCAGTACTTC. Supplemented by reference TRBV30 and TRBJ2-5, the full variable domain reads SQTIHQWPATLVQPVGSPLSLECTVEGTSNPNLYWYRQAAGRGLQLLFYSVGIGQISSEVPQNLSASRPQDRQFILSSKKLLLSDSGFYLCAWSRRNQETQYFGPGTRLLVL.

The chain couples TRBV28 to TRBJ1-5, with no clear D. The V gene's germline CDR1 is MDHEN and CDR2 SYDVKM. Trimming pared 7 bases from V and 5 bases from J, leaving 15 bases between. The length of the CDR3 is 14 residues. CDR3 DNA: TGTGCCAGCAACATCCTGGACCCGGATCAGCCCCAGCATTTT. This codes for CASNILDPDQPQHF. Together with reference TRBV28 and TRBJ1-5, the CDR3 gives the full variable domain: DVKVTQSSRYLVKRTGEKVFLECVQDMDHENMFWYRQDPGLGLRLIYFSYDVKMKEKGDIPEGYSVSREKKERFSLILESASTNQTSMYLCASNILDPDQPQHFGDGTRLSIL.